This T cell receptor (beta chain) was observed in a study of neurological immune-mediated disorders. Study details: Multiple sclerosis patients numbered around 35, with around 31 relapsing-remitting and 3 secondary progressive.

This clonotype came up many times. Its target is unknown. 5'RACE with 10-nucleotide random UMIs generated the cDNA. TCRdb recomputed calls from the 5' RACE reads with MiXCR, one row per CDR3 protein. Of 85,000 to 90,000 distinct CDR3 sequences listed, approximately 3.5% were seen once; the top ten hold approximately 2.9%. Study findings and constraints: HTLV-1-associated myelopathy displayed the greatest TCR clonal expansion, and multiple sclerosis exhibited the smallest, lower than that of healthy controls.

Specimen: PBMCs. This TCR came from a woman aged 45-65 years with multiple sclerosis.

The CDR3 nucleotides are TGTGCCAGCAGCTTGGATTTGGTAGCAAGGGCCTACAATGAGCAGTTCTTC. Its protein product is CASSLDLVARAYNEQFF. V usage is TRBV5-6 and J usage is TRBJ2-1; D remains ambiguous. CDR1 SGHDT and CDR2 YYEEEE come from the germline V gene. Trimming shortened V by 0 bases and J by 2 bases, and 15 bases separated the two germline ends. This CDR3 region has 17 residues.